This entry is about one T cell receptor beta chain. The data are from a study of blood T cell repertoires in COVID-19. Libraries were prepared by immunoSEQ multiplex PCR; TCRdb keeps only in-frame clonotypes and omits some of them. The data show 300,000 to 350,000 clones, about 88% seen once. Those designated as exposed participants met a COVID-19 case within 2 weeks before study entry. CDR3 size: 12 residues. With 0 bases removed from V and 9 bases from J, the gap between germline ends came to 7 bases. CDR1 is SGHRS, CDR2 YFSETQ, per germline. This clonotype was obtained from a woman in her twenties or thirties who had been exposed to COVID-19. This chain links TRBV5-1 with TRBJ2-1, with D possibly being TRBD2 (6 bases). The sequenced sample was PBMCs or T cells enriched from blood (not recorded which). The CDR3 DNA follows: TGCGCCAGCAGCTTGGGAGCGGGTGAGCAGTTCTTC. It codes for CASSLGAGEQFF.